This TCR beta chain emerged from a study of regulatory T cells in long-lasting Graves disease. Study-wide points: Segments TRBV28, TRBJ1-2 and TRBJ2-5 showed preferential usage in persistent disease.

With iRepertoire HTBI primers and Arm-PCR of CDR3 regions, TCR beta libraries were built. TCRdb re-derived calls from the multiplex PCR reads in MiXCR, one entry per CDR3 protein. The sample includes almost 450,000 distinct CDR3 sequences, about 15% of them seen just once. Specified time point: newly diagnosed GD, antithyroid drugs for less than 3 months. Extracted RNA from PBMCs served as the source of the TCR library. There are 14 residues in the CDR3. V lost 6 bases to trimming and J lost 5 bases, with 14 bases between them. Germline V gene sequence: CDR1 MNHEY, CDR2 SMNVEV (reference sequence). This clonotype turned up a few times. Antigen: not known. These sequences were also reported in another study, on T cells in Graves' hyperthyroidism and ophthalmopathy. That study adds: Patients with uncontrolled infections, other autoimmune diseases, pregnancy or lactation were excluded. Separating ophthalmopathy from stable hyperthyroidism was achieved by a 13 V-J model.

The TCR comes from a woman younger than 45 with Graves disease. V is TRBV27 and J is TRBJ1-5; D is uncertain. Sequences were derived from peripheral blood mononuclear cells (PBMCs), sampled at new diagnosis, from a patient treated with antithyroid drugs. The CDR3 is CASSPGNRDQPQHF. CDR3 nucleotides: TGTGCCAGCAGCCCGGGTAATCGCGATCAGCCCCAGCATTTT.